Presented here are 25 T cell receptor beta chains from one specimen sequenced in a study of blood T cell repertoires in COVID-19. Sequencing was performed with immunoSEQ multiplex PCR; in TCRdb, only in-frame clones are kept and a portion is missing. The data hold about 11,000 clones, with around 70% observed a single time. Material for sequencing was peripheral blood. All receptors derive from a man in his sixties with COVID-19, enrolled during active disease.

CDR3 protein: CASSPGTPPEQFF. CDR3 in DNA: TGTGCCAGCAGCCCAGGGACTCCCCCTGAGCAGTTCTTC. The chain combines TRBV5-4 with TRBJ2-1, with D possibly matching TRBD2 (6 bases). Per germline, CDR1 SGHNT and CDR2 YYREEE (reference sequence). This CDR3 is 13 amino acids long. V was trimmed by 4 bases and J by 9 bases, leaving 14 bases between them.

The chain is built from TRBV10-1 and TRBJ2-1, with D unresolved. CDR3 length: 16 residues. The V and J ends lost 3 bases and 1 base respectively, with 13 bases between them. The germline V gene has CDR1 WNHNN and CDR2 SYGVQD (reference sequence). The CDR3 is CASSDPTLQSYNEQFF. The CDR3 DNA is TGCGCCAGCAGTGACCCGACCCTACAGTCCTACAATGAGCAGTTCTTC.

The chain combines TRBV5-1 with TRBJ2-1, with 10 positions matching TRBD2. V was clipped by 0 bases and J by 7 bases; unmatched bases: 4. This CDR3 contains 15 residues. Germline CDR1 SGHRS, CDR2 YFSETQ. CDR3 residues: CASSLVVAGGNEQFF. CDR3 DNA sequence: TGCGCCAGCAGCTTGGTGGTAGCGGGGGGTAATGAGCAGTTCTTC. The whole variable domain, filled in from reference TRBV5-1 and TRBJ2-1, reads KAGVTQTPRYLIKTRGQQVTLSCSPISGHRSVSWYQQTPGQGLQFLFEYFSETQRNKGNFPGRFSGRQFSNSRSEMNVSTLELGDSALYLCASSLVVAGGNEQFFGPGTRLTVL.

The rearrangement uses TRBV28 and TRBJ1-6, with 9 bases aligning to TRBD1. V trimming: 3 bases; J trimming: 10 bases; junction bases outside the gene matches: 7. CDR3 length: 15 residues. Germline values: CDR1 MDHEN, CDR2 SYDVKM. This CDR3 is CASSFEDRGGSPLHF. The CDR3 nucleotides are TGTGCCAGCAGTTTCGAGGACAGGGGAGGGTCACCCCTCCACTTT.

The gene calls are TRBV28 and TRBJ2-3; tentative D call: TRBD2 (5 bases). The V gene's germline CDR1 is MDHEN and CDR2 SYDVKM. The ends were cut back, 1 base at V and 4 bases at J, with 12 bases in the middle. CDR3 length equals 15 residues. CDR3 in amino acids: CASSLLYGSSDTQYF. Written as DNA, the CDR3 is TGTGCCAGCAGTTTATTGTATGGGAGTTCAGATACGCAGTATTTT. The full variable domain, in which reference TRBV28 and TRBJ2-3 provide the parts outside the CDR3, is DVKVTQSSRYLVKRTGEKVFLECVQDMDHENMFWYRQDPGLGLRLIYFSYDVKMKEKGDIPEGYSVSREKKERFSLILESASTNQTSMYLCASSLLYGSSDTQYFGPGTRLTVL.

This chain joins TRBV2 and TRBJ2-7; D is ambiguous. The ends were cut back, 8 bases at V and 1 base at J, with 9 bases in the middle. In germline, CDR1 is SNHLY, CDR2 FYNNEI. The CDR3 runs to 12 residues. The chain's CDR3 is CASVAGSYEQYF. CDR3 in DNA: TGTGCCAGCGTCGCCGGTTCCTACGAGCAGTACTTC.

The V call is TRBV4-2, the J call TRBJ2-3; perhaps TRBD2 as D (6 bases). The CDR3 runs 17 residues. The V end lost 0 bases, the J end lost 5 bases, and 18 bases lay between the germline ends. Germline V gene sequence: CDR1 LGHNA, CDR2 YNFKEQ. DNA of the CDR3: TGTGCCAGCAGCCAAGAGGGAGCGGGCCTTTCGAAAGATACGCAGTATTTT. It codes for CASSQEGAGLSKDTQYF.

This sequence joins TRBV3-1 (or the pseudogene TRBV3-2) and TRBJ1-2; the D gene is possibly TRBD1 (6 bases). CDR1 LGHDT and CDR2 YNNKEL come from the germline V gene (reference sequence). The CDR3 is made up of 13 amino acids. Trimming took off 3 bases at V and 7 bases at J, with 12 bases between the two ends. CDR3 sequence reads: CASSQGAGVGYTF. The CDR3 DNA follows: TGTGCCAGCAGCCAGGGGGCAGGGGTTGGCTACACCTTC.

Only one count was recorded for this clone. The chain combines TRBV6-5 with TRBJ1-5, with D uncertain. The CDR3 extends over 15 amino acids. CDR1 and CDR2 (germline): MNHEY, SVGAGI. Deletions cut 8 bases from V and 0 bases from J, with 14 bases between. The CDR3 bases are TGTGCCAGCCGAACATCCGCGGATAGCAATCAGCCCCAGCATTTT. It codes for CASRTSADSNQPQHF.

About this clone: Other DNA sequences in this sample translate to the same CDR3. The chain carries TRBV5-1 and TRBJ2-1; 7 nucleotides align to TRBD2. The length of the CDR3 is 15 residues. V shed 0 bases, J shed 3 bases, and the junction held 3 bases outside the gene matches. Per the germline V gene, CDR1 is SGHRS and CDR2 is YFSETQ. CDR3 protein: CASSLGLADYNEQFF. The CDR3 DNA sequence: TGCGCCAGCAGCTTGGGTCTAGCGGACTACAATGAGCAGTTCTTC.

The chain's CDR3 is CASSRRTGVDTEAFF. The CDR3, as DNA: TGCGCCAGCAGCCGTCGGACAGGGGTGGACACTGAAGCTTTCTTT. The chain is built from TRBV5-1 and TRBJ1-1; 9 positions match TRBD1. The germline V gene has CDR1 SGHRS and CDR2 YFSETQ. J lost 3 bases, V lost 4 bases, and 7 bases had no gene match. The CDR3 totals 15 residues.

In DNA form, the CDR3 reads TGTGCCAGCATCGGGACCCAGGGGGCAGATACGCAGTATTTT. Translation gives CASIGTQGADTQYF. This sequence joins TRBV3-1 (or the pseudogene TRBV3-2) and TRBJ2-3; TRBD1 matches at 7 bases. Germline values: CDR1 LGHDT, CDR2 YNNKEL (reference sequence). This CDR3 has 14 residues. J lost 4 bases, V lost 7 bases, and 8 bases had no gene match.

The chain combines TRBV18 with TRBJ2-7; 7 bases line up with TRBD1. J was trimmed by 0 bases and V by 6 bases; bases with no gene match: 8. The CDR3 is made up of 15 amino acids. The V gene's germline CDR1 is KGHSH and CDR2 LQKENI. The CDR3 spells CASSPPTGSSYEQYF. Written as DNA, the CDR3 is TGTGCCAGCTCGCCCCCGACAGGGAGCTCCTACGAGCAGTACTTC.

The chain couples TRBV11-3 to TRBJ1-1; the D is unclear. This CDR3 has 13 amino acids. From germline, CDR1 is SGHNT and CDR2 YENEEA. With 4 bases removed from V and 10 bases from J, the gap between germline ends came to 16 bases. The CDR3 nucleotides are TGTGCCAGCAGCTCCGCGAGAGGGCGGGGAGCTTTCTTT. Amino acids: CASSSARGRGAFF. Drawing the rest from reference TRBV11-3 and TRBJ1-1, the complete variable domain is EAGVVQSPRYKIIEKKQPVAFWCNPISGHNTLYWYLQNLGQGPELLIRYENEEAVDDSQLPKDRFSAERLKGVDSTLKIQPAELGDSAVYLCASSSARGRGAFFGQGTRLTVV.

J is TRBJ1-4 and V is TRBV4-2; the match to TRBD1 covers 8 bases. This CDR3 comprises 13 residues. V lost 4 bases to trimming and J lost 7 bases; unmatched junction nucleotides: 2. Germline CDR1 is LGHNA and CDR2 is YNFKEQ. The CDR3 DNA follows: TGTGCCAGCAGCCCCGGGACAGGTGAAAAACTGTTTTTT. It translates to CASSPGTGEKLFF.

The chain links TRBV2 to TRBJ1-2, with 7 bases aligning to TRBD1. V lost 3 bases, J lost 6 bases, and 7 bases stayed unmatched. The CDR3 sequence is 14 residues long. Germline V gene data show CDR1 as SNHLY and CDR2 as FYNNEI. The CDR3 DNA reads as TGTGCCAGCAGTGATCACACAGGGGTGGATGGCTACACCTTC. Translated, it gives CASSDHTGVDGYTF.

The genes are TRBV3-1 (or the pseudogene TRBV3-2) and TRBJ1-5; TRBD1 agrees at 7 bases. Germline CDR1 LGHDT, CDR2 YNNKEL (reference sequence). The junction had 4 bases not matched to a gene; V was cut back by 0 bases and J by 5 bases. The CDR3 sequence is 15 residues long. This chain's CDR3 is CASSQDYRGDQPQHF. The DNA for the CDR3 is TGTGCCAGCAGCCAAGATTACAGGGGTGATCAGCCCCAGCATTTT.

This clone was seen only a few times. The CDR3, as DNA: TGTGCCAGCAAGGAGGGAAACACCATATATTTT. Translating gives CASKEGNTIYF. The chain joins TRBV9 to TRBJ1-3; D call uncertain. Germline CDR1 SGDLS, CDR2 YYNGEE. This CDR3 has 11 residues. Between the trimmed V and J ends, which lost 6 bases and 4 bases, there was a span of 5 bases.

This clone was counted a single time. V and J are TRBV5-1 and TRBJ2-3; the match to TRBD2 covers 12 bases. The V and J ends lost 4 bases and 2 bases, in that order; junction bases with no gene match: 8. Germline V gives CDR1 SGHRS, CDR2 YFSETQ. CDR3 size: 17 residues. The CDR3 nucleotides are TGCGCCAGCAGCGGGCATAGGACTAGCGGGAACACAGATACGCAGTATTTT. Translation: CASSGHRTSGNTDTQYF.

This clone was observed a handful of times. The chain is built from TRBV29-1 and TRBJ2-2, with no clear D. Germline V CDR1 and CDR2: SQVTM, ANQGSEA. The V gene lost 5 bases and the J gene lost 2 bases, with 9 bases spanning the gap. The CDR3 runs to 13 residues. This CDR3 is CSVPELNTGELFF. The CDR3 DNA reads TGCAGCGTTCCCGAACTCAACACCGGGGAGCTGTTTTTT.

CDR3 DNA sequence: TGTGCCAGCAGTGAAATGGGGGCATATGGGTCCTACGAGCAGTACGTC. It encodes CASSEMGAYGSYEQYV. The rearrangement joins TRBV6-1 to TRBJ2-7; D may be TRBD1 (6 bases). The CDR3 consists of 16 residues. CDR1 and CDR2 from the germline V gene are MNHNS and SASEGT. The V end lost 2 bases, the J end lost 1 base, and 15 bases lay between the germline ends.

In DNA form, the CDR3 reads TGTGCCAGCTCTACGCCTCAGGGCGAGCAGTACTTC. Translated: CASSTPQGEQYF. The rearrangement joins TRBV7-9 to TRBJ2-7, with a weak D call TRBD1 (5 bases). Trimming stripped 8 bases from V and 6 bases from J, with 14 bases between. In germline, CDR1 is SEHNR, CDR2 FQNEAQ (reference sequence). The CDR3 extends over 12 amino acids.

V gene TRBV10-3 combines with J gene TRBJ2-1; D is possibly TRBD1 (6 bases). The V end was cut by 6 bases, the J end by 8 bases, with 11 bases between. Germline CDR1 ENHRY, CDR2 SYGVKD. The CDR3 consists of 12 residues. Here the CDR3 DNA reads TGTGCCATCAGAGGACAGTTGGATGAGCAGTTCTTC. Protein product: CAIRGQLDEQFF.

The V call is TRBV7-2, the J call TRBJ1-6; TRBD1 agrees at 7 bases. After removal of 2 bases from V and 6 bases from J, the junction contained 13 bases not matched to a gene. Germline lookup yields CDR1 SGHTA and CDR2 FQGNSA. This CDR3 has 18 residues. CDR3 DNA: TGTGCCAGCAGCTTAAAGGGGGCGAAGGGGCTAAGTAATTCACCCCTCCACTTT. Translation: CASSLKGAKGLSNSPLHF.

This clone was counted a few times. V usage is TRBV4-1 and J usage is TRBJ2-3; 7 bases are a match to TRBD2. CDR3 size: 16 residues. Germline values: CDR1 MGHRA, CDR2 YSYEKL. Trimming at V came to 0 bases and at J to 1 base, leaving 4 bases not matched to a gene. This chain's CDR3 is CASSQDSAGGTDTQYF. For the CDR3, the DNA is TGCGCCAGCAGCCAAGATTCCGCGGGGGGCACAGATACGCAGTATTTT.